This passage covers 4 T cell receptor beta chains from one sample sequenced in a study of breast tumors, draining lymph nodes, adjacent tissues. TCRdb processed the multiplex PCR reads anew with MiXCR; each CDR3 protein has one entry. The table has 21,000 or so distinct CDR3 sequences, around 40% seen once; the top ten hold roughly 25%. Sequencing was done on a sample of breast tumor tissue. The source of these receptors is a female donor with breast cancer. Some clones in this sample may be carry-over from other donors' samples.

J is TRBJ2-3 and V is TRBV27, with D possibly matching TRBD1 (5 bases). In germline, CDR1 is MNHEY, CDR2 SMNVEV (reference sequence). The germline V and J ends were trimmed by 3 bases and 2 bases, with 9 bases remaining between them. The CDR3 runs 14 residues. CDR3 region: CASSFDRSTDTQYF. The CDR3 DNA is TGTGCCAGCAGTTTTGACAGATCCACAGATACGCAGTATTTT.

This clonotype has a count of ten or more. The chain employs TRBV7-9 and TRBJ1-6; weak D call: TRBD1 (5 bases). The CDR3 consists of 14 residues. V lost 5 bases and J 8 bases, leaving 13 bases between the germline ends. Germline lookup yields CDR1 SEHNR and CDR2 FQNEAQ (reference sequence). CDR3 sequence: CASSTGFRDSPLHF. The CDR3 bases are TGTGCCAGCAGCACCGGGTTCAGGGATTCACCCCTCCACTTT.

In this sample, this clonotype turned up many times. The chain links TRBV20-1 to TRBJ2-7, with a possible D match to TRBD1 (5 bases). Per the germline V gene, CDR1 is DFQATT and CDR2 is SNEGSKA (reference sequence). V lost 1 base and J lost 2, with 9 bases in between. The CDR3 length is 13 residues. The CDR3 sequence: CSARGTSPYEQYF. As DNA, the CDR3 is TGCAGTGCTAGAGGGACATCTCCCTACGAGCAGTACTTC.

This sequence joins TRBV5-8 and TRBJ2-1; 7 nucleotides agree with TRBD1. This CDR3 region has 15 residues. In germline, CDR1 is SGHTS, CDR2 YDEGEE. V gave up 0 bases and J gave up 3 bases; unmatched junction bases: 3. This CDR3 is CASSLGGGDYNEQFF. DNA of the CDR3: TGTGCCAGCAGCTTGGGAGGGGGCGACTACAATGAGCAGTTCTTC.